Sequencing of this T cell receptor beta chain was carried out in a study of response to subunit inactivated influenza vaccine. Findings and limits, study-wide: That few new T cells are recruited by each seasonal influenza vaccination was the authors' suggestion.

TCRdb recomputed calls from the RT-PCR reads with MiXCR, one row per CDR3 protein. The table lists 550,000 to 600,000 distinct CDR3 sequences, 12% of them singletons. The V end lost 3 bases, the J end lost 4 bases, and 8 bases lay between the germline ends. Germline assignment: CDR1 LNHDA and CDR2 SQIVND (reference sequence). The CDR3 extends over 13 amino acids. With regard to this clonotype: The antigen is undetermined.

Specimen: PBMCs from blood, collected on the day of vaccination. This clonotype was sampled from a man aged 50 to 59 who received an inactivated influenza vaccine. The chain combines TRBV19 with TRBJ2-3, with no clear D. CDR3 DNA sequence: TGTGCCAGTAGTATGGTAGCTGCAGATACGCAGTATTTT. This codes for CASSMVAADTQYF.